Shown below are 21 T cell receptor beta chains from a single sample sequenced in a study of T cells in Graves' hyperthyroidism and ophthalmopathy. From RNA transcripts, TCR beta CDR3 regions were amplified. The HTBI set primed first-round TCR CDR3 RT-PCR. TCRdb called the multiplex PCR reads again in MiXCR, with one record for every CDR3 protein. The repertoire holds about 420,000 distinct CDR3 sequences, with roughly 13% as singletons. Sequencing was done on a sample of blood. The receptor source for this set is a woman aged 18-30 years with Graves' hyperthyroidism.

This clonotype was detected ten times or more. CDR3 protein: CSARGLAGDVYEQFF. CDR3 sequence (DNA): TGCAGTGCTAGGGGTCTTGCGGGAGATGTGTATGAGCAGTTCTTC. The chain joins TRBV20-1 to TRBJ2-1; TRBD2 matches at 7 bases. CDR3 length equals 15 residues. CDR1 and CDR2 (germline): DFQATT, SNEGSKA (reference sequence). With 3 bases clipped from V and 8 bases from J, the junction kept 13 bases outside the gene matches.

This sequence joins TRBV7-9 and TRBJ2-1, with a weak D call TRBD1 (7 bases). Germline V CDR1 and CDR2: SEHNR, FQNEAQ (reference sequence). Trimming left V 5 bases short and J 3 bases short, with 17 bases between. The CDR3 totals 16 residues. The CDR3 DNA reads as TGTGCCAGCAGCCCGACGCGGGACAGAAACTACAATGAGCAGTTCTTC. It is translated as CASSPTRDRNYNEQFF. Full variable domain (missing parts from reference TRBV7-9 and TRBJ2-1): DTGVSQNPRHKITKRGQNVTFRCDPISEHNRLYWYRQTLGQGPEFLTYFQNEAQLEKSRLLSDRFSAERPKGSFSTLEIQRTEQGDSAMYLCASSPTRDRNYNEQFFGPGTRLTVL.

This clonotype was recorded a few times. This rearrangement joins TRBV11-2 to TRBJ2-3; 7 bases are shared with TRBD1. This CDR3 spans 14 amino acids. Losses at the gene ends were 5 bases for V and 2 bases for J; bases not matched to a gene: 4. Germline V CDR1 and CDR2: SGHAT, FQNNGV. CDR3 region: CASSPGQVTDTQYF. The CDR3 nucleotides are TGTGCCAGCAGCCCCGGACAGGTCACAGATACGCAGTATTTT.

The chain combines TRBV12-3 or TRBV12-4 with TRBJ2-2, with 14 bases fitting TRBD2. J was trimmed by 10 bases and V by 5 bases; bases with no gene match: 6. The CDR3 is 15 amino acids. This CDR3 is CASSAGLAGGEELFF. As DNA, the CDR3 is TGTGCCAGCAGTGCCGGACTAGCGGGAGGAGAGGAGCTGTTTTTT.

Comment on this clonotype: A junction boundary mismatches the germline segment, possibly from a read error. V is TRBV11-2 and J is TRBJ1-6; TRBD1 matches at 10 bases. The CDR3 contains 15 residues. The germline CDR1 and CDR2 sequences are SGHAT and FQNNGV. CDR3 nucleotides: TGCGCCAGCAGCCACCCCGGGACAGGGGTGTCACCCCTCCACTTT. Protein: CASSHPGTGVSPLHF.

The table lists this clonotype with many counts. The chain links TRBV5-5 to TRBJ2-3; 8 bases fit TRBD1. The junction had 6 bases not matched to a gene; V was cut back by 0 bases and J by 3 bases. The CDR3 is made up of 16 amino acids. The germline CDR1 and CDR2 sequences are SGHKS and YYEKEE (reference sequence). The CDR3 nucleotides are TGTGCCAGCAGCTTGGTGCAGGGGGCTATAACAGATACGCAGTATTTT. This translates into CASSLVQGAITDTQYF.

Concerning this clonotype itself: A much larger clone is a single base away; this may be a read error. This chain connects TRBV7-2 to TRBJ1-2; maybe TRBD1 (6 bases). Germline values: CDR1 SGHTA, CDR2 FQGNSA. V was shortened by 5 bases and J by 4 bases, with 17 bases between the two germline ends. The CDR3 has 15 residues. The CDR3, as DNA: TGTGCCAGCAGCATTGGAGGACAGCCCTTCTATGGCTACACCTTC. Its protein product is CASSIGGQPFYGYTF.

This clonotype was observed many times. J is TRBJ2-5 and V is TRBV18; 10 positions match TRBD2. The CDR3 sequence is 16 residues long. The trim removed 2 bases at V and 5 bases at J, leaving 8 bases unmatched. CDR1 KGHSH and CDR2 LQKENI come from the germline V gene. The CDR3 sequence: CASSPGSSGSRETQYF. The CDR3 DNA follows: TGTGCCAGCTCACCAGGGTCTAGCGGGAGTCGGGAGACCCAGTACTTC.

This clonotype was observed at least ten times. J is TRBJ2-7 and V is TRBV11-1; D unresolved. V dropped 5 bases and J dropped 1 base, with 9 bases sitting between them. Germline CDR1 SGHAT, CDR2 FQDESV (reference sequence). CDR3 length: 13 amino acids. As DNA, the CDR3 is TGTGCCAGCAGCGCACGTGAATCCTACGAGCAGTACTTC. This gives the protein CASSARESYEQYF.

This clonotype appeared a few times. The V call is TRBV5-1, the J call TRBJ1-2; no firm D call. The V end was cut by 0 bases, the J end by 0 bases, with 9 bases between. The germline CDR1 and CDR2 sequences are SGHRS and YFSETQ. This CDR3 has 15 amino acids. CDR3 nucleotides: TGCGCCAGCAGCTTGGTAGTCAGCTCTAACTATGGCTACACCTTC. Its translation: CASSLVVSSNYGYTF.

The rearrangement uses TRBV6-1 and TRBJ1-2; TRBD1 matches 8 bases. With V trimmed by 2 bases and J by 7 bases, 15 bases remained unmatched. The length of the CDR3 is 17 residues. Germline values: CDR1 MNHNS, CDR2 SASEGT. DNA for the CDR3: TGTGCCAGCAGTGAATTTCAAGGACAGGGTTTAATTCGTGGCTACACCTTC. Amino acids: CASSEFQGQGLIRGYTF.

This clonotype was detected only a few times. The V and J genes are TRBV12-5 and TRBJ1-4, with D unresolved. CDR3 length: 15 residues. CDR1 LGHNT and CDR2 FRNRAP come from the germline V gene. The ends were cut back, 4 bases at V and 8 bases at J, with 17 bases in the middle. The CDR3 is CASGSVAPYGEKLFF. Here the CDR3 DNA reads TGTGCTAGTGGTTCGGTCGCCCCCTACGGCGAAAAACTGTTTTTT.

Ten or more counts support this clonotype. CDR3 residues: CASSVAATDPSTDTQYF. CDR3 sequence (DNA): TGTGCCAGCAGCGTAGCTGCTACCGATCCTAGCACAGATACGCAGTATTTT. V gene TRBV9 combines with J gene TRBJ2-3, with D unclear. CDR1 and CDR2 from the germline V gene are SGDLS and YYNGEE. The CDR3 is made up of 17 amino acids. Trimming pared 0 bases from V and 0 bases from J, leaving 14 bases between.

This clonotype came up many times. The J gene is TRBJ2-7, the V gene TRBV29-1; D is ambiguous. CDR1 and CDR2 from the germline V gene are SQVTM and ANQGSEA. The CDR3 has 11 residues. V lost 5 bases, J lost 3 bases, and 8 bases lay in between. In DNA form, the CDR3 reads TGCAGCGTTTCTAACCTCTACGAGCAGTACTTC. Its translation is CSVSNLYEQYF.

At least ten counts were recorded for this clonotype. The chain recombines TRBV28 with TRBJ2-7; D may be TRBD2 (7 bases). The length of the CDR3 is 13 residues. Trimming stripped 10 bases from V and 7 bases from J, with 20 bases between. Per germline, CDR1 MDHEN and CDR2 SYDVKM. The CDR3 nucleotides are TGTGCCATCCGGGGGCGGGAGAGTTTAGAGCAGTACTTC. Amino acids: CAIRGRESLEQYF.

There are many counts of this clonotype. The chain joins TRBV20-1 to TRBJ2-7, with D uncertain. The CDR3 loop spans 17 amino acids. Germline assignment: CDR1 DFQATT and CDR2 SNEGSKA (reference sequence). The ends were cut back, 1 base at V and 4 bases at J, with 23 bases in the middle. Here the CDR3 reads CSARGLGPASFVYEQYF. The CDR3 DNA reads as TGCAGTGCTAGAGGCCTCGGTCCGGCTTCTTTCGTATACGAGCAGTACTTC.

This clonotype appeared many times. This sequence joins TRBV6-1 and TRBJ2-7, with 7 bases that match TRBD2. V gave up 2 bases and J gave up 2 bases; unmatched junction bases: 15. CDR1 and CDR2 (germline): MNHNS, SASEGT. This CDR3 contains 18 residues. CDR3 loop: CASSESSAGGSQTYEQYF. CDR3 in DNA: TGTGCCAGCAGTGAATCTTCTGCGGGCGGGAGCCAGACCTACGAGCAGTACTTC.

This clonotype was seen repeatedly, ten times or more. The chain joins TRBV12-3 or TRBV12-4 to TRBJ1-6; 9 bases agree with TRBD1. J was trimmed by 7 bases and V by 3 bases; bases with no gene match: 4. The CDR3 is 15 amino acids. CDR3 protein: CASSLGDRANSPLHF. CDR3 in DNA: TGTGCCAGCAGTTTGGGGGACAGGGCCAATTCACCCCTCCACTTT.

The chain links TRBV29-1 to TRBJ1-1; D remains unclear. V was clipped by 7 bases and J by 7 bases, with 13 bases between them. The CDR3 sequence is 11 residues long. Looked up from germline, CDR1 is SQVTM and CDR2 is ANQGSEA. DNA of the CDR3: TGCAGCGGGACGGACGGTAATGAAGCTTTCTTT. The encoded protein is CSGTDGNEAFF. The variable domain in full, completed from reference TRBV29-1 and TRBJ1-1, reads SAVISQKPSRDICQRGTSLTIQCQVDSQVTMMFWYRQQPGQSLTLIATANQGSEATYESGFVIDKFPISRPNLTFSTLTVSNMSPEDSSIYLCSGTDGNEAFFGQGTRLTVV.

This clonotype was found a few times. A much larger clone differs from this one at a single base, so this may be a read error. This likely comes from a read error, as the CDR3 has no conserved phenylalanine or tryptophan at its end. This chain uses TRBV7-2 with TRBJ2-7; D may match TRBD1 or TRBD2 (6 bases each). Germline-derived CDR1 and CDR2 are SGHTA and FQGNSA. The V and J ends lost 1 base and 4 bases respectively, with 14 bases between them. The CDR3 is made up of 15 amino acids. This CDR3 reads CASSLEARRGYEQYL. DNA of the CDR3: TGTGCCAGCAGCTTAGAGGCCCGGAGGGGGTACGAGCAGTACCTC.

In its sample, this clonotype was seen many times. The V gene is TRBV27, the J gene TRBJ2-5; 7 bases line up with TRBD1. This CDR3 has 15 amino acids. CDR1 and CDR2 (germline): MNHEY, SMNVEV (reference sequence). The trim removed 7 bases at V and 5 bases at J, leaving 13 bases unmatched. DNA for the CDR3: TGTGCCAGCACTATTAGACAGGGTGAGAGGGAGACCCAGTACTTC. It codes for CASTIRQGERETQYF.